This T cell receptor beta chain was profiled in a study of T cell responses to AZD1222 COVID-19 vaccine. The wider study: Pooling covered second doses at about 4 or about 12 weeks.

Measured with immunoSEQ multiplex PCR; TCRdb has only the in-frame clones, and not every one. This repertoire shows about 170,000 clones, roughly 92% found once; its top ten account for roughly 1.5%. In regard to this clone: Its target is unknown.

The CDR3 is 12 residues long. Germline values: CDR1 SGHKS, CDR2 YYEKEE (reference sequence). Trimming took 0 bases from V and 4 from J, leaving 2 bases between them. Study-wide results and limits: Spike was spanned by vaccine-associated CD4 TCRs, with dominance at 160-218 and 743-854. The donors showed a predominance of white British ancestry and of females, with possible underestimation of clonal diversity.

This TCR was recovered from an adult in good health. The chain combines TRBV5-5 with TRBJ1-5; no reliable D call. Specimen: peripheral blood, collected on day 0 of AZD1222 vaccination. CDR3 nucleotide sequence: TGTGCCAGCAGCTTGGCTAATCAGCCCCAGCATTTT. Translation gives CASSLANQPQHF. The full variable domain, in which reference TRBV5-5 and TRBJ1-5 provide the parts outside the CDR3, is DAGVTQSPTHLIKTRGQQVTLRCSPISGHKSVSWYQQVLGQGPQFIFQYYEKEERGRGNFPDRFSARQFPNYSSELNVNALLLGDSALYLCASSLANQPQHFGDGTRLSIL.